This T cell receptor (beta chain) was profiled in a study of PD-L1 blockade in urothelial cancer. Sequenced by immunoSEQ multiplex PCR; TCRdb stores in-frame clones only, minus some. The sample consists of about 51,000 clones, around 85% of them appearing once. Locally advanced or metastatic urothelial carcinoma was diagnosed in the patients. Trimming removed 9 bases from V and 5 bases from J; junction bases left unmatched: 14. Germline V gene data show CDR1 as SNHLY and CDR2 as FYNNEI. This CDR3 is built from 15 residues. This receptor was obtained from a man aged 55 to 70 with urothelial cancer. Sequences were derived from PBMCs, sampled around atezolizumab (anti-PD-L1) treatment. The chain joins TRBV2 to TRBJ1-1; 8 bases map to TRBD1. CDR3 DNA: TGTGCCAGACCAGACCCCGACAGGGGAAAGACTGAAGCTTTCTTT. It yields the protein CARPDPDRGKTEAFF.